The rows below give T cell receptor beta chains drawn from one sample of a study of control samples from healthy donors and cancer patients. Only in-frame clones appear in the TCRdb table, and some are missing; sequencing was by immunoSEQ multiplex PCR. This table holds roughly 100,000 clones, around 88% found once. Material: blood. Receptor source: a man aged 30-40 years in good health. CDR3s include the opening cysteine and the closing phenylalanine or tryptophan. A D gene is named only where the DNA matches it firmly. Only part of the rows carry a size: once, few, many, or a class if the clone is expanded.

TRBJ1-1 | TRBV29-1 | - | - | CSVYGAFF | TGCAGCGTTTATGGAGCTTTCTTT
TRBJ2-3 | TRBV7-2 | - | - | CASSLAFQLLDTQYF | TGTGCCAGCAGCTTAGCGTTCCAGCTCTTGGATACGCAGTATTTT
TRBJ1-4 | TRBV19 | - | once | CASSQGPGEKLFF | TGTGCCAGTAGCCAGGGGCCCGGGGAAAAACTGTTTTTT
TRBJ1-1 | TRBV19 | - | few | CASSIGGGVMNTEAFF | TGTGCCAGTAGTATCGGGGGCGGGGTTATGAACACTGAAGCTTTCTTT
TRBJ2-2 | TRBV5-6 | TRBD2 | - | CASSTGLAGTGELFF | TGTGCCAGCAGCACGGGACTAGCGGGCACCGGGGAGCTGTTTTTT
TRBJ2-3 | TRBV4-1 | - | - | CASSHDTDTQYF | TGCGCCAGCAGCCACGACACAGATACGCAGTATTTT
TRBJ1-1 | TRBV19 | - | - | CASSMAGINTEAFF | TGTGCCAGTAGTATGGCAGGGATCAACACTGAAGCTTTCTTT
TRBJ2-2 | TRBV24-1 | - | - | CATSDLKGELFF | TGTGCCACCAGTGATTTAAAAGGGGAGCTGTTTTTT
TRBJ2-7 | TRBV5-1 | TRBD1 | - | CASSAPGQSYEQYF | TGCGCCAGCAGCGCCCCGGGACAGAGCTACGAGCAGTACTTC
TRBJ2-1 | TRBV7-8 | - | - | CASSFLSGSMLYNEQFF | TGTGCCAGCAGCTTCTTAAGTGGTAGCATGTTGTACAATGAGCAGTTCTTC
TRBJ2-1 | TRBV7-9 | - | - | CASSFVSGSFENEQFF | TGTGCCAGCAGCTTTGTCTCCGGGTCGTTTGAGAATGAGCAGTTCTTC
TRBJ2-1 | TRBV7-2 | TRBD2 | - | CASSLLAGVRSYNEQFF | TGTGCCAGCAGCCTACTAGCGGGAGTCCGCTCCTACAATGAGCAGTTCTTC
TRBJ1-6 | TRBV12-3/TRBV12-4 | - | - | CASSFSMDSPLHF | TGTGCCAGCAGTTTTTCAATGGATTCACCCCTCCACTTT
TRBJ1-3 | TRBV6-5 | - | many | CARTSRDPGNTIYF | TGTGCCCGCACCAGCCGGGACCCTGGAAACACCATATATTTT
TRBJ2-6 | TRBV5-1 | - | - | CASAARTAGANVLTF | TGCGCCAGCGCAGCTCGGACTGCGGGGGCCAACGTCCTGACTTTC
TRBJ1-5 | TRBV15 | - | - | CATGGGYSNQPQHF | TGTGCCACAGGGGGGGGGTATAGCAATCAGCCCCAGCATTTT
TRBJ1-6 | TRBV5-1 | - | once | CASSEGETYNSPLHF | TGCGCCAGCAGTGAGGGGGAAACCTATAATTCACCCCTCCACTTT
TRBJ1-1 | TRBV28 | - | - | CASSFSGAGNTEAFF | TGTGCCAGCAGTTTCTCGGGTGCTGGAAACACTGAAGCTTTCTTT
TRBJ2-3 | TRBV6-5 | - | once | CASSHMVDTQYF | TGTGCCAGCAGCCATATGGTAGATACGCAGTATTTT
TRBJ1-5 | TRBV12-5 | TRBD1 | - | CASGLVLGRGDSNQPQHF | TGTGCTAGTGGTTTGGTACTGGGCAGGGGGGATAGCAATCAGCCCCAGCATTTT
TRBJ1-2 | TRBV5-1 | - | - | CASSLGPSANYGYTF | TGCGCCAGCAGCCTGGGACCGTCAGCTAACTATGGCTACACCTTC
TRBJ1-5 | TRBV25-1 | - | - | CASSEFRPGDQPQHF | TGTGCCAGCAGTGAATTCAGGCCGGGTGATCAGCCCCAGCATTTT
TRBJ1-6 | TRBV19 | - | - | CASSIDRNSPLHF | TGTGCCAGTAGTATAGATCGGAATTCACCCCTCCACTTT
TRBJ2-1 | TRBV5-5 | TRBD2 | - | CASSLAPSGNNEQFF | TGTGCCAGCAGCTTGGCCCCTAGCGGAAACAATGAGCAGTTCTTC